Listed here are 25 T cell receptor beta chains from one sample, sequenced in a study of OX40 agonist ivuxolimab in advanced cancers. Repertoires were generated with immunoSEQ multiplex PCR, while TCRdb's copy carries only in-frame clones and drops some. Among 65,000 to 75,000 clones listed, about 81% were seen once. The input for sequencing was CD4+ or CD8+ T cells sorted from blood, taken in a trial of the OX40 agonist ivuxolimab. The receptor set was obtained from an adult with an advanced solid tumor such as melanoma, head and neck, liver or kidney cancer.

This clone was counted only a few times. CDR3 loop: CASSSTGTGTYNEQFF. CDR3 sequence (DNA): TGTGCCAGCAGTTCTACCGGGACTGGGACCTACAATGAGCAGTTCTTC. V gene TRBV6-6 combines with J gene TRBJ2-1, with D maybe TRBD2 (6 bases). From germline, CDR1 is MNHNY and CDR2 SVGAGI (reference sequence). This CDR3 has 16 residues. V gave up 4 bases and J gave up 2 bases, with 15 bases separating them.

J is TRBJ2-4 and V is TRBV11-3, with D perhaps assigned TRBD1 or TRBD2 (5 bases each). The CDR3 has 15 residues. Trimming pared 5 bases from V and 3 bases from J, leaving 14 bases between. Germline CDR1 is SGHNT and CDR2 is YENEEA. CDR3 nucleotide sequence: TGTGCCAGCAGCGTCGGTGGGGGTGGCAAAAACATTCAGTACTTC. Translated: CASSVGGGGKNIQYF.

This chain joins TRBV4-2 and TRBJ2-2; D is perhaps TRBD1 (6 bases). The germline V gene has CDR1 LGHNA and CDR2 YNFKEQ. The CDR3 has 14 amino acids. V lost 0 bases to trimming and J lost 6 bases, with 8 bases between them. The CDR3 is CASSQDPGAGELFF. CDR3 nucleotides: TGTGCCAGCAGCCAAGACCCAGGGGCCGGGGAGCTGTTTTTT.

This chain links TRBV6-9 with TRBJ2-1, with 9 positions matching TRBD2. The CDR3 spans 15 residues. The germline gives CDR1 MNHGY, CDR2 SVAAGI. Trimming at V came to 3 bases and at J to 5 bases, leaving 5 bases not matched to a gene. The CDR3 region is CASSYGTSRNNEQFF. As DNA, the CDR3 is TGTGCCAGCAGTTACGGGACTAGCAGGAACAATGAGCAGTTCTTC.

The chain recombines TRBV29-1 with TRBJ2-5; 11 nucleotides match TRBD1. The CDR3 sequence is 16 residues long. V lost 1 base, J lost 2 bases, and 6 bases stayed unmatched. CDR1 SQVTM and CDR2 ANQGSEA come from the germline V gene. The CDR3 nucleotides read TGCAGCGTTGAAGCTGGCCGGGACAGGGGGCAAGAGACCCAGTACTTC. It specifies CSVEAGRDRGQETQYF.

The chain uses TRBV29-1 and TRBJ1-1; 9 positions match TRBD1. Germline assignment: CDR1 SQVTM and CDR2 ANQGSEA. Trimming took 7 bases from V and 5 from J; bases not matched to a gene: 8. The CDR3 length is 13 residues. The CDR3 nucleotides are TGCAGCGCCGTGGGACAGGGTCGAACTGAAGCTTTCTTT. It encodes CSAVGQGRTEAFF.

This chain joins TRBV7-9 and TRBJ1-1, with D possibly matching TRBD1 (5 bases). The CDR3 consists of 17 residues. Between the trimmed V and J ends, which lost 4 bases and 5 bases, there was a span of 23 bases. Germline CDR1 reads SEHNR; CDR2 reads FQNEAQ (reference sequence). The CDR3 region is CASSSIIGGTRGTEAFF. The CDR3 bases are TGTGCCAGCAGCTCTATCATTGGCGGGACCCGGGGGACTGAAGCTTTCTTT.

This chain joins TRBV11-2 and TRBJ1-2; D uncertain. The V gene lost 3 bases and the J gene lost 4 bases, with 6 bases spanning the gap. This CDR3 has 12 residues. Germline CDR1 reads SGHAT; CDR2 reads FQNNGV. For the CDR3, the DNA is TGTGCCAGCAGCTTCCACCTCTATGGCTACACCTTC. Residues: CASSFHLYGYTF.

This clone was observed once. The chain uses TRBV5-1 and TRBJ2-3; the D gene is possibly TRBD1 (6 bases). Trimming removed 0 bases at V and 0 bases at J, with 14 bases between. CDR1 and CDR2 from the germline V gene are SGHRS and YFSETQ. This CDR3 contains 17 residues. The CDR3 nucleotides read TGCGCCAGCAGCTTGGGGGCCGGGACATTGAGCACAGATACGCAGTATTTT. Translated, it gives CASSLGAGTLSTDTQYF.

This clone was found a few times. The CDR3 loop reads CASSVYREGQPQHF. The CDR3 DNA is TGTGCCAGCAGCGTCTACAGGGAAGGTCAGCCCCAGCATTTT. The V and J genes are TRBV2 and TRBJ1-5; D perhaps matches TRBD1 (6 bases). Germline V gene data show CDR1 as SNHLY and CDR2 as FYNNEI. V lost 6 bases to trimming and J lost 6 bases, with 15 bases between them. This CDR3 spans 14 amino acids.

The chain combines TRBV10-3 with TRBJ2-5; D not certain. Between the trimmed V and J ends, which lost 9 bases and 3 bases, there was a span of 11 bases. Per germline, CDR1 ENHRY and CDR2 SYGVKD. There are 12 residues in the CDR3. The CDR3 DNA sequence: TGTGCCATAGGAGTGAACAAAGAGACCCAGTACTTC. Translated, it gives CAIGVNKETQYF.

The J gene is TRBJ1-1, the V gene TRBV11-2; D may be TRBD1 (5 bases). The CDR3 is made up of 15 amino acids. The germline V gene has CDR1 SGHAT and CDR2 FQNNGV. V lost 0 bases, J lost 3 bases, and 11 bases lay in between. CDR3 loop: CASSLDRRGDTEAFF. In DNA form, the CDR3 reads TGTGCCAGCAGCTTAGATCGGAGGGGTGACACTGAAGCTTTCTTT.

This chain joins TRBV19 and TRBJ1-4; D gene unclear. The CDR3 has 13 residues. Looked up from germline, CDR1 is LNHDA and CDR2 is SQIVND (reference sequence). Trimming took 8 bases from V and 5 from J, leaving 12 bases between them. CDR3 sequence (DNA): TGTGCCAGTCCCCGGACGGGGAATGAAAAACTGTTTTTT. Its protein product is CASPRTGNEKLFF.

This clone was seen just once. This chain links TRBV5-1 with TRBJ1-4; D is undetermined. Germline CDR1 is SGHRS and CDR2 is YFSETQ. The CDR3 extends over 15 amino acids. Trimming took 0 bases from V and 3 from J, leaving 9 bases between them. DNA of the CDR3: TGCGCCAGCAGCTTGGAAGGGCGGTCTAATGAAAAACTGTTTTTT. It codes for CASSLEGRSNEKLFF.

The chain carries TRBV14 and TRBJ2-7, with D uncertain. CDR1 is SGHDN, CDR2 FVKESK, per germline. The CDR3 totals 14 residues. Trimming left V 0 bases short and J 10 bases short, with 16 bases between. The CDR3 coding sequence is TGTGCCAGCAGCCAAGATTGGGTCCAGATTAAACAGTACTTC. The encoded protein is CASSQDWVQIKQYF. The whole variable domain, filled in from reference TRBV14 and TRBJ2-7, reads EAGVTQFPSHSVIEKGQTVTLRCDPISGHDNLYWYRRVMGKEIKFLLHFVKESKQDESGMPNNRFLAERTGGTYSTLKVQPAELEDSGVYFCASSQDWVQIKQYFGPGTRLTVT.

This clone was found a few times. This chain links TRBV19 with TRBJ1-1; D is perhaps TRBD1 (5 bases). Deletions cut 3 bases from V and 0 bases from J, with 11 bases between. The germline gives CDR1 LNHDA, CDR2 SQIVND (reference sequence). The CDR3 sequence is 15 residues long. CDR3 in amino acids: CASSIYEGMNTEAFF. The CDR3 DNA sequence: TGTGCCAGTAGTATCTATGAGGGGATGAACACTGAAGCTTTCTTT.

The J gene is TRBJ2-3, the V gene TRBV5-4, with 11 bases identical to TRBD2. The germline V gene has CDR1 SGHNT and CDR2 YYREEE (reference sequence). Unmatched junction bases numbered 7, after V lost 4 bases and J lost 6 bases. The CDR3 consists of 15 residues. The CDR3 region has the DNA TGTGCCAGCAGCCCACTAGCGGGAGCGGTGGATACGCAGTATTTT. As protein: CASSPLAGAVDTQYF.

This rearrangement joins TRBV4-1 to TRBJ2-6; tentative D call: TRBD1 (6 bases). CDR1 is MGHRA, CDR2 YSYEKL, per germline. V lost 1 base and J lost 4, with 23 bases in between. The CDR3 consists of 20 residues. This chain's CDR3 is CASSQGRDTGFGSGANVLTF. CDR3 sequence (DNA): TGCGCCAGCAGCCAAGGACGGGACACGGGATTCGGATCCGGGGCCAACGTCCTGACTTTC.

The chain's CDR3 is CASKRRGSTGELFF. CDR3 bases: TGTGCCAGCAAACGGCGGGGCAGCACCGGGGAGCTGTTTTTT. The J gene is TRBJ2-2, the V gene TRBV7-2; D may be TRBD2 (6 bases). Trimming took 7 bases from V and 4 from J, leaving 13 bases between them. The CDR3 runs 14 residues. The germline gives CDR1 SGHTA, CDR2 FQGNSA.

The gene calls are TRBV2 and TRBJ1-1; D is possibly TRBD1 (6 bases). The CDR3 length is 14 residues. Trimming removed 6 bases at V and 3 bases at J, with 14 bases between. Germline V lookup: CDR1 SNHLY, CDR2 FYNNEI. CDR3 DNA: TGTGCCAGCAGCCAGGACAGACTTTACACTGAAGCTTTCTTT. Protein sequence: CASSQDRLYTEAFF. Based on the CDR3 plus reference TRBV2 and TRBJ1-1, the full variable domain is EPEVTQTPSHQVTQMGQEVILRCVPISNHLYFYWYRQILGQKVEFLVSFYNNEISEKSEIFDDQFSVERPDGSNFTLKIRSTKLEDSAMYFCASSQDRLYTEAFFGQGTRLTVV.

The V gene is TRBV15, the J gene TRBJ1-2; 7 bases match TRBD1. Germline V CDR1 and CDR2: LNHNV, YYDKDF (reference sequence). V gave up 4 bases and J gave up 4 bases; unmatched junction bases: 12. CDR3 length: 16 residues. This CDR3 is CATSMDYDRVGYGYTF. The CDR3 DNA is TGTGCCACCAGCATGGATTACGACAGGGTAGGCTATGGCTACACCTTC.

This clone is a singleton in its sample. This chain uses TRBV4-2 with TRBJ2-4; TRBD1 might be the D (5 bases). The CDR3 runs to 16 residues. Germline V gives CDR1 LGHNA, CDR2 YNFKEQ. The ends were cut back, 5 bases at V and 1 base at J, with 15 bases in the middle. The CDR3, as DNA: TGTGCCAGCAGCTTGCAAGGGGCCGCGGCCAAAAACATTCAGTACTTC. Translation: CASSLQGAAAKNIQYF.

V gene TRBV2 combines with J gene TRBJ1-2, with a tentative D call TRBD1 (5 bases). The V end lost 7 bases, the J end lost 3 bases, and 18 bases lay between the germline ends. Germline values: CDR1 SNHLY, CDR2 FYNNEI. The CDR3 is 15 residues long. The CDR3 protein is CASKGNSVPDYGYTF. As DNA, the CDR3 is TGTGCCAGCAAGGGGAATTCGGTACCCGACTATGGCTACACCTTC.

The CDR3 loop is CASSLTREAFF. CDR3 nucleotides: TGTGCCAGCAGCCTGACAAGGGAAGCTTTCTTT. The chain joins TRBV11-2 to TRBJ1-1; D unresolved. The V gene's germline CDR1 is SGHAT and CDR2 FQNNGV. This CDR3 has 11 residues. Trimming stripped 5 bases from V and 8 bases from J, with 9 bases between.

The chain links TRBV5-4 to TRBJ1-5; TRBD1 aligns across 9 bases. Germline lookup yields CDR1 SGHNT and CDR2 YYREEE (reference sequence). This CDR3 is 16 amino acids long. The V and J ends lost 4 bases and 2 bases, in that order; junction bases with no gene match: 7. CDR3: CASSVQGAGGNQPQHF. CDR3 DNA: TGTGCCAGCAGCGTACAGGGGGCTGGTGGCAATCAGCCCCAGCATTTT.